Listed below are T cell receptor beta chains from one sample, sequenced in a study of T-cell reconstitution after alpha-beta-depleted transplantation in children. TCRdb processed the PCR reads anew with MiXCR; each CDR3 protein has one entry. Seen here are over 200,000 distinct CDR3 sequences, 11% observed once, and the top ten hold approximately 30%. The sequencing here drew on PBMCs, taken before TCRalphabeta/CD19-depleted stem cell transplant. The receptors derive from a child less than two years old with acute myeloid leukemia, due to receive a stem cell transplant. Both conserved end residues are part of each CDR3. The D gene is left open where the match is weak. Part of the rows lack a size; the others show once, few, many or a class for expanded clones.

CDR3	DNA	V	J	D	size
CSVWDRYNEQFF	TGCAGCGTTTGGGACAGGTACAATGAGCAGTTCTTC	TRBV29-1	TRBJ2-1	TRBD1	many
CASSPRRYEQYF	TGTGCCAGCTCACCTCGGCGCTACGAGCAGTACTTC	TRBV18	TRBJ2-7	NA	many
CASSWTGSGGAFF	TGTGCCAGCAGCTGGACAGGGTCCGGCGGAGCTTTCTTT	TRBV7-2	TRBJ1-1	TRBD1	many
CATSPRAKANYGYTF	TGTGCCACCTCCCCGAGGGCCAAAGCTAACTATGGCTACACCTTC	TRBV19	TRBJ1-2	NA	many
CASSSQGAEETQYF	TGCGCCAGCAGCTCACAGGGGGCCGAAGAGACCCAGTACTTC	TRBV5-1	TRBJ2-5	TRBD1	many
CASNFFAGRYEQYF	TGTGCCAGCAATTTCTTTGCGGGGCGATACGAGCAGTACTTC	TRBV28	TRBJ2-7	NA	NA
CASSLGSRGRETQYF	TGTGCCAGCAGTTTAGGGTCGAGGGGCCGAGAGACCCAGTACTTC	TRBV28	TRBJ2-5	NA	many
CSVVGGDYEQYF	TGCAGCGTTGTCGGAGGGGATTACGAGCAGTACTTC	TRBV29-1	TRBJ2-7	NA	NA
CASSLSYRTSGLYEQYF	TGTGCCAGCAGTTTGTCGTATCGGACTAGCGGACTGTACGAGCAGTACTTC	TRBV27	TRBJ2-7	TRBD2	many
CASSPDRAGYGYTF	TGTGCCAGCAGCCCGGACAGGGCCGGCTATGGCTACACCTTC	TRBV12-3/TRBV12-4	TRBJ1-2	TRBD1	many
CASVTGLNTEAFF	TGTGCCAGCGTTACAGGGCTGAACACTGAAGCTTTCTTT	TRBV25-1	TRBJ1-1	NA	many
CASSTRGYNEQFF	TGTGCCAGCAGTACTAGGGGATACAATGAGCAGTTCTTC	TRBV12-3/TRBV12-4	TRBJ2-1	NA	many
CASSLGSGRNYGYTF	TGTGCCAGCAGCTTAGGCTCGGGACGGAACTATGGCTACACCTTC	TRBV7-8	TRBJ1-2	NA	many
CASSLGSSGGGDTQYF	TGTGCCAGCAGTTTAGGATCGAGCGGGGGGGGAGATACGCAGTATTTT	TRBV27	TRBJ2-3	TRBD2	many
CASSLTSGGPTNTGELFF	TGTGCCAGCAGTCTCACTAGCGGGGGCCCCACGAACACCGGGGAGCTGTTTTTT	TRBV2	TRBJ2-2	TRBD2	many
CASRSSSGSSYEQYF	TGTGCCAGTAGGTCCTCTAGCGGGAGCTCCTACGAGCAGTACTTC	TRBV19	TRBJ2-7	TRBD2	NA
CASSYLRGSEAFF	TGTGCCAGCAGTTACCTCAGGGGTTCTGAAGCTTTCTTT	TRBV6-2/TRBV6-3	TRBJ1-1	NA	many
CASSDGGHNIFRGYGYTF	TGTGCCAGCAGTGACGGGGGACACAACATATTCAGGGGCTATGGCTACACCTTC	TRBV25-1	TRBJ1-2	NA	many
CASSYGGPTSGPNTGELFF	TGTGCCAGCAGTTACGGGGGGCCGACTAGCGGGCCAAACACCGGGGAGCTGTTTTTT	TRBV6-2/TRBV6-3	TRBJ2-2	TRBD2	few
CSAPSNLYEQYF	TGCAGTGCTCCTAGTAACCTCTACGAGCAGTACTTC	TRBV20-1	TRBJ2-7	NA	many
CASSPQGFRGYTF	TGTGCCAGCAGCCCACAGGGGTTTCGGGGCTACACCTTC	TRBV5-8	TRBJ1-2	TRBD1	many
CSVPLTETPYNEQFF	TGCAGCGTTCCCCTAACAGAGACCCCCTACAATGAGCAGTTCTTC	TRBV29-1	TRBJ2-1	NA	few
CASSLAAGVTYNEQFF	TGCGCCAGCAGCTTGGCCGCGGGAGTAACCTACAATGAGCAGTTCTTC	TRBV5-1	TRBJ2-1	TRBD2	many
CASENQGLLETQYF	TGTGCCAGCGAAAATCAGGGGCTTCTAGAGACCCAGTACTTC	TRBV6-2/TRBV6-3	TRBJ2-5	NA	many
CAIRPIDQNTEAFF	TGTGCCATCAGGCCCATCGATCAGAACACTGAAGCTTTCTTT	TRBV10-3	TRBJ1-1	NA	many
CASSVDAGGWNEQFF	TGTGCCAGCAGCGTAGACGCGGGAGGCTGGAATGAGCAGTTCTTC	TRBV9	TRBJ2-1	TRBD2	many
CASSWRGGSTEAFF	TGTGCCAGCAGCTGGAGGGGGGGGAGCACTGAAGCTTTCTTT	TRBV14	TRBJ1-1	NA	few
CASKGLAGVSGELFF	TGTGCCAGCAAGGGACTAGCGGGAGTATCTGGGGAGCTGTTTTTT	TRBV12-3/TRBV12-4	TRBJ2-2	TRBD2	many
CASSPGTGGWRRYF	TGTGCCAGCAGCCCCGGGACAGGGGGCTGGAGGAGGTACTTC	TRBV6-2/TRBV6-3	TRBJ2-7	TRBD1	many
CASSEALGGTEPNYGYTF	TGCGCCAGCAGCGAGGCGTTGGGAGGGACTGAACCTAACTATGGCTACACCTTC	TRBV5-1	TRBJ1-2	NA	many
CASSSRRITYNEQFF	TGTGCCAGCAGCTCACGTAGGATCACCTACAATGAGCAGTTCTTC	TRBV7-9	TRBJ2-1	NA	many
CSVENSVKTQYF	TGCAGCGTTGAGAATAGCGTAAAGACCCAGTACTTC	TRBV29-1	TRBJ2-5	NA	few
CASSFWDAVNIQYF	TGTGCCAGCAGTTTTTGGGACGCAGTAAACATTCAGTACTTC	TRBV12-3/TRBV12-4	TRBJ2-4	NA	many
CASSRPDRAEQYF	TGTGCCAGCAGCCGCCCGGACAGGGCCGAGCAGTACTTC	TRBV5-8	TRBJ2-7	TRBD1	many
CASSLGAKAFF	TGTGCCAGCAGTTTGGGGGCGAAAGCTTTCTTT	TRBV12-3/TRBV12-4	TRBJ1-1	NA	many
CATSTTTGLGFNEQYF	TGTGCCACCAGTACGACTACGGGACTCGGGTTCAACGAGCAGTACTTC	TRBV10-3	TRBJ2-7	NA	many
CASSSFRDRDTGELFF	TGTGCCAGCAGCTCCTTCCGGGACAGGGACACCGGGGAGCTGTTTTTT	TRBV11-2	TRBJ2-2	TRBD1	many
CASSYGTITYEQYF	TGTGCCAGCAGTTACGGGACAATTACCTACGAGCAGTACTTC	TRBV6-2/TRBV6-3	TRBJ2-7	NA	many
CASSLTMGNQPQHF	TGTGCCAGCAGCCTTACTATGGGCAATCAGCCCCAGCATTTT	TRBV3-1	TRBJ1-5	NA	many
CSAEDRASGNTIYF	TGCAGTGCCGAGGACAGAGCCTCTGGAAACACCATATATTTT	TRBV20-1	TRBJ1-3	NA	many
CSATVGALGGEQFF	TGCAGTGCGACCGTCGGTGCCCTGGGGGGTGAGCAGTTCTTC	TRBV20-1	TRBJ2-1	NA	many
CASRLGTATEAFF	TGTGCCAGCAGGCTGGGTACGGCCACTGAAGCTTTCTTT	TRBV28	TRBJ1-1	NA	many
CASRSTSSGSSYEQYF	TGTGCCAGCAGGTCTACATCTAGCGGGAGCTCCTACGAGCAGTACTTC	TRBV6-2/TRBV6-3	TRBJ2-7	TRBD2	many
CASSVDGDTEAFF	TGTGCCAGCAGCGTAGACGGGGACACTGAAGCTTTCTTT	TRBV9	TRBJ1-1	NA	NA
CSARSGTEAFF	TGCAGTGCTAGATCGGGCACTGAAGCTTTCTTT	TRBV20-1	TRBJ1-1	NA	many
CASSSPAIDTQYF	TGTGCCAGCAGTTCCCCTGCGATAGATACGCAGTATTTT	TRBV28	TRBJ2-3	NA	many